Each of the 3 T cell receptor beta chains below was sequenced from the same sample in a study of blood T cells in healthy people across ages. Sample-barcoded 5' priming and a J-beta primer mix drove a second PCR of roughly 7 to 11 cycles. TCRdb used MiXCR to reprocess the 5' RACE reads, holding one entry per CDR3 protein. The table shows approximately 940,000 distinct CDR3 sequences, with about 48% occurring only once. Input material: blood. These receptors were obtained from a young man in good health.

CDR3 in amino acids: CSADRSLRYEQYF. In nucleotides, the CDR3 is TGCAGTGCCGATAGGTCCTTGAGGTACGAGCAGTACTTC. This sequence joins TRBV20-1 and TRBJ2-7; no clear D. The CDR3 contains 13 residues. The germline V gene has CDR1 DFQATT and CDR2 SNEGSKA (reference sequence). Trimming removed 6 bases from V and 4 bases from J, with 16 bases in between.

This clonotype was seen a few times. The chain links TRBV5-1 to TRBJ2-1, with 12 bases fitting TRBD2. The CDR3 is 16 amino acids. Trimming cost V 4 bases and J 7 bases; bases outside gene matches: 9. The germline CDR1 and CDR2 sequences are SGHRS and YFSETQ. Here the CDR3 reads CASSLLPGTSGNEQFF. The CDR3 DNA reads as TGCGCCAGCAGCCTTCTTCCCGGGACTAGCGGGAATGAGCAGTTCTTC.

This clonotype was picked up a small number of times. The genes are TRBV7-8 and TRBJ1-5, with D unclear. The CDR3 runs 15 residues. The V end lost 5 bases, the J end lost 1 base, and 12 bases lay between the germline ends. Germline lookup yields CDR1 SGHVS and CDR2 FQNEAQ. The chain's CDR3 is CASSGRAQSNQPQHF. CDR3 coding DNA: TGTGCCAGCAGCGGACGGGCTCAGAGCAATCAGCCCCAGCATTTT.